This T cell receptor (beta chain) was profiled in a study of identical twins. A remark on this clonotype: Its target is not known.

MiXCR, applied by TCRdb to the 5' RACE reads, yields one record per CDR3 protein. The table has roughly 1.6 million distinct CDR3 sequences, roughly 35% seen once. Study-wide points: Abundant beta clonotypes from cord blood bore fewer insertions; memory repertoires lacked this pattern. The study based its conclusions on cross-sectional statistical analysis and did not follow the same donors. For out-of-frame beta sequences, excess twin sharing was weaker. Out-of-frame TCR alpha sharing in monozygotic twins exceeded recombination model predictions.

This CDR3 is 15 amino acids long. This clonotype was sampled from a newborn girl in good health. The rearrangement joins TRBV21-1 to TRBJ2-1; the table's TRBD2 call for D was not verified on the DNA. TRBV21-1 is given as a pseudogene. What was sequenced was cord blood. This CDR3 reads CASSKTSGGFNEQFF. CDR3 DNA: TGTGCCAGCAGCAAAACCAGCGGGGGCTTCAATGAGCAGTTCTTC.